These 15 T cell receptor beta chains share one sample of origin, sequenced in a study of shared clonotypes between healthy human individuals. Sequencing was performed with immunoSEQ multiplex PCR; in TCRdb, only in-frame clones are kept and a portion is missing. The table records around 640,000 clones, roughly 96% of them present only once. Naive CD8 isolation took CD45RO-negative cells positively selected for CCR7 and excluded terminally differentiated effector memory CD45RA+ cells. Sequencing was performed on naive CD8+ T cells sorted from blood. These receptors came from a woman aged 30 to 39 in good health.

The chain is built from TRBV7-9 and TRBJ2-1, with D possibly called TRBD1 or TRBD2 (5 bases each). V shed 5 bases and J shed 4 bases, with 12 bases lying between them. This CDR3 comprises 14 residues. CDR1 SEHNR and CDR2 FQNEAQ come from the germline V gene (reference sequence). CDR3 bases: TGTGCCAGCAGCCCGGGGCCGGCTTACAATGAGCAGTTCTTC. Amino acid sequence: CASSPGPAYNEQFF.

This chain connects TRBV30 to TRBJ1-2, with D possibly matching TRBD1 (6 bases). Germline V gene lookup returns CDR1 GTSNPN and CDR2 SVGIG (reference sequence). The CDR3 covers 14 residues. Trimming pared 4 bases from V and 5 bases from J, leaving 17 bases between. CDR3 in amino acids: CAWTSAGALYGYTF. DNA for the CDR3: TGTGCCTGGACCTCCGCGGGGGCCCTTTATGGCTACACCTTC. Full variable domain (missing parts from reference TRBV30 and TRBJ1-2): SQTIHQWPATLVQPVGSPLSLECTVEGTSNPNLYWYRQAAGRGLQLLFYSVGIGQISSEVPQNLSASRPQDRQFILSSKKLLLSDSGFYLCAWTSAGALYGYTFGSGTRLTVV.

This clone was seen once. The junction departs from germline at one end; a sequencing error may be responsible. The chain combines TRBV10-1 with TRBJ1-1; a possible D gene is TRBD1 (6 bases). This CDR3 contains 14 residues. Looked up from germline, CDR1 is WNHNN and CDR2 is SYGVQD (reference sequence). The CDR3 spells CASSQSRGRTEAFF. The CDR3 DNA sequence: TGCGCCAGCAGTCAGTCCAGGGGACGCACTGAAGCTTTCTTT.

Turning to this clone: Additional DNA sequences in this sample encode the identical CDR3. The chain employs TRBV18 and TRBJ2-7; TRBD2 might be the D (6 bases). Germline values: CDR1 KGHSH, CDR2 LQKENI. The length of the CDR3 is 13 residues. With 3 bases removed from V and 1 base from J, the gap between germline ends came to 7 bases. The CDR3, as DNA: TGTGCCAGCTCACCCGGGGGATCCTACGAGCAGTACTTC. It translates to CASSPGGSYEQYF.

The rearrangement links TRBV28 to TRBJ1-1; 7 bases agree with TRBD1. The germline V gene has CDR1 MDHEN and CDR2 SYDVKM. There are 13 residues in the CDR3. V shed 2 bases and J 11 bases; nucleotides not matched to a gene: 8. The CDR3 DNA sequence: TGTGCCAGCAGTTTAGAAGGGGGCGGTGAGGCTTTCTTT. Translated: CASSLEGGGEAFF.

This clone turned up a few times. CDR3 in amino acids: CALEAGSSYEQYF. The CDR3 DNA reads as TGTGCCTTAGAGGCGGGGAGCTCCTACGAGCAGTACTTC. J is TRBJ2-7 and V is TRBV7-9; perhaps TRBD2 as D (6 bases). This CDR3 has 13 amino acids. The germline gives CDR1 SEHNR, CDR2 FQNEAQ (reference sequence). V lost 11 bases, J lost 0 bases, and 14 bases lay in between.

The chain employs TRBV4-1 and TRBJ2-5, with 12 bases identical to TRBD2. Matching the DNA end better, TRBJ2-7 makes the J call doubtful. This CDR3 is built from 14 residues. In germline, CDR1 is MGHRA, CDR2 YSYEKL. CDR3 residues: CASSLTSGSDEQYF. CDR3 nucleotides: TGCGCCAGCAGCCTGACTAGCGGGAGCGACGAGCAGTACTTC.

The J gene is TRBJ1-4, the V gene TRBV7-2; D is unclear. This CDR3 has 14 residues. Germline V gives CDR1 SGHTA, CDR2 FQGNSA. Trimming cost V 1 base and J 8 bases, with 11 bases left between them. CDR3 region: CASSLERRGEKLFF. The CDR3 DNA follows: TGTGCCAGCAGCTTAGAAAGAAGAGGGGAAAAACTGTTTTTT.

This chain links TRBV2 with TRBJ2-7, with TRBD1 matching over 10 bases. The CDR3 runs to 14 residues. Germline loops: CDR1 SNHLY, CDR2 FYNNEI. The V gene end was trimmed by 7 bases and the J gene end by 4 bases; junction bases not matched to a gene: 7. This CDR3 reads CASKSGTGAYEQYF. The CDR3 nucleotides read TGTGCCAGCAAATCCGGGACAGGGGCTTACGAGCAGTACTTC.

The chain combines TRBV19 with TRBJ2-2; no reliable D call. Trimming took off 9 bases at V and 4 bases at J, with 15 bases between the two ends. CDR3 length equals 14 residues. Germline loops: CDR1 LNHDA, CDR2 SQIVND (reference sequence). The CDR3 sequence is CASRSDPITGELFF. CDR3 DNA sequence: TGTGCCAGCCGCTCGGATCCAATCACCGGGGAGCTGTTTTTT.

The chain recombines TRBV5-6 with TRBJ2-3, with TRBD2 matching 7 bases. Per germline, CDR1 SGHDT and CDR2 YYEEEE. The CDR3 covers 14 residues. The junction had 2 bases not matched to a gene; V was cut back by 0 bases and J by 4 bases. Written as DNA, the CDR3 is TGTGCCAGCAGCTTGGGAGCGGGACCAGATACGCAGTATTTT. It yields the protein CASSLGAGPDTQYF. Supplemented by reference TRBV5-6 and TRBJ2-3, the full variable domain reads DAGVTQSPTHLIKTRGQQVTLRCSPKSGHDTVSWYQQALGQGPQFIFQYYEEEERQRGNFPDRFSGHQFPNYSSELNVNALLLGDSALYLCASSLGAGPDTQYFGPGTRLTVL.

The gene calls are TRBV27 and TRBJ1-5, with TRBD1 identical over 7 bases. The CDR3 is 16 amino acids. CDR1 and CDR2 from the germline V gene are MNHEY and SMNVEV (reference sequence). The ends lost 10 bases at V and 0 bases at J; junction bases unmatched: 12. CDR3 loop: CATLGGQVHSNQPQHF. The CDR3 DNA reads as TGTGCCACCTTGGGTGGACAGGTCCATAGCAATCAGCCCCAGCATTTT.

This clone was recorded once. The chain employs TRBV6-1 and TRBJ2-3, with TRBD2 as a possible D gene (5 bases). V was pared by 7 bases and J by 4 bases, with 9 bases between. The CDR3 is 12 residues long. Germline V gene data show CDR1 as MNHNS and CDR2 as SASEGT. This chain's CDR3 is CASMGVSDTQYF. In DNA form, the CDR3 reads TGTGCCAGCATGGGAGTTTCAGATACGCAGTATTTT.

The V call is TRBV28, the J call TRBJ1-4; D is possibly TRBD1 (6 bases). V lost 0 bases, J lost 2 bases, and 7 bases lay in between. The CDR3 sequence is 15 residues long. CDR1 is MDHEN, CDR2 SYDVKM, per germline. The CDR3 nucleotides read TGTGCCAGCAGTTTATGGGACAGTACTAATGAAAAACTGTTTTTT. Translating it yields CASSLWDSTNEKLFF.

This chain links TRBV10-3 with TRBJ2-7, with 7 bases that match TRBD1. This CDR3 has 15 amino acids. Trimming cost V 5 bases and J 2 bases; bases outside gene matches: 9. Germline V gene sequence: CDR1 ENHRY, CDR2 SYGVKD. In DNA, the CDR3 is TGTGCCATCAGTCTCGGGGACAGAACAACCTACGAGCAGTACTTC. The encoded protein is CAISLGDRTTYEQYF.